This TCR beta chain was recorded in a study of blood T cell repertoires in COVID-19. Study-level information: Donors in the United States, Italy and Spain gave samples during acute or convalescent COVID-19.

The germline V gene encodes CDR1 LNHNV and CDR2 YYDKDF (reference sequence). Losses at the gene ends were 5 bases for V and 7 bases for J; bases not matched to a gene: 13. The CDR3 is 15 residues long. Those who participated ranged in age from about 18 to 89 years and resided in 20 to 25 US areas. Cohort assignment relied on participant-reported clinical history. The study counted Cohort 3 donors as recovered given two negative PCRs, clearance, or symptom resolution. Data came from immunoSEQ multiplex PCR; TCRdb stores just in-frame clones and leaves some out. The table includes nearly 200,000 clones, roughly 90% detected once.

Sequenced material: PBMCs or T cells enriched from blood (not recorded which). The TCR comes from a woman between 18 and 29 years old who had recovered from COVID-19. This chain joins TRBV15 and TRBJ1-2; TRBD1 agrees at 7 bases. In DNA, the CDR3 is TGTGCCACCAGCGGAAGCAGGGGGTCCTTTGGTGGCTACACCTTC. Its protein product is CATSGSRGSFGGYTF.